By share, the clone carrying this TCR beta chain ranks as medium-sized. This record belongs to a study of blood T cell repertoires in COVID-19. As for the study in general: From T cells, B-cell-depleted T cells, or PBMCs came the material, which was cDNA or gDNA.

Germline V gives CDR1 SGHVS, CDR2 FQNEAQ. J gave up 6 bases and V 5 bases, and 12 bases lay outside the gene matches. The CDR3 spans 15 residues. This table comes from immunoSEQ multiplex PCR, and its TCRdb copy is limited to in-frame clones, with some not included. The sample lists roughly 50,000 clones, roughly three quarters occurring once. This chain joins TRBV7-8 and TRBJ2-7; 8 bases match TRBD1. The sequence was collected from a human donor with active or convalescent COVID-19. The donor label of this sample is uncertain. Material: peripheral blood. CDR3 loop: CASSGQGAPLGEQYF. CDR3 coding DNA: TGTGCCAGCAGCGGGCAGGGGGCCCCTTTGGGCGAGCAGTACTTC.